The 11 T cell receptor beta chains reported below all come from one sample, sequenced in a study of cytomegalovirus exposure and HLA in healthy donors. A multiplex PCR was run with 60 Vbeta primers and 13 Jbeta primers. Profiling relied on immunoSEQ multiplex PCR, and the TCRdb table lists in-frame clones only, not all of them. The data show 100,000 to 150,000 clones, more than 60% seen once. The sample consisted of PBMCs. Receptor source: a woman between 50 and 59 years old in good health and CMV-seropositive.

This clone has more than one count but fewer than ten. The rearrangement joins TRBV6-1 to TRBJ2-7, with 9 bases matching TRBD1. J gave up 4 bases and V 4 bases, and 5 bases lay outside the gene matches. The CDR3 runs 14 residues. CDR1 and CDR2 from the germline V gene are MNHNS and SASEGT. The CDR3 DNA reads TGTGCCAGCAGTGCGGACAGGGGTAAATACGAGCAGTACTTC. Translated, it gives CASSADRGKYEQYF.

The rearrangement links TRBV6-5 to TRBJ2-5; 10 bases align to TRBD1. Matching the DNA end better, TRBJ2-7 makes the J call doubtful. The CDR3 spans 12 residues. Germline V CDR1 and CDR2: MNHEY, SVGAGI. As DNA, the CDR3 is TGTGCCAGCAGATGGACAGGGGGCGAGCAGTACTTC. Translating gives CASRWTGGEQYF.

The genes are TRBV6-4 and TRBJ2-1; 8 positions match TRBD2. The CDR3 sequence is 15 residues long. V trimming: 6 bases; J trimming: 5 bases; junction bases outside the gene matches: 9. Germline CDR1 MRHNA, CDR2 SNTAGT. The CDR3: CASSGNSGANNEQFF. The CDR3 DNA sequence: TGTGCCAGCAGCGGAAATAGCGGGGCTAACAATGAGCAGTTCTTC.

The chain links TRBV5-4 to TRBJ2-7; D may be TRBD2 (6 bases). This CDR3 spans 14 amino acids. With 3 bases removed from V and 3 bases from J, the gap between germline ends came to 13 bases. Germline CDR1 and CDR2: SGHNT and YYREEE (reference sequence). CDR3 DNA sequence: TGTGCCAGCAGCTCCGGGACTCCTCTCTACGAGCAGTACTTC. As protein: CASSSGTPLYEQYF.

V is TRBV19 and J is TRBJ2-7, with D perhaps TRBD1 (5 bases). The CDR3 runs to 13 residues. The germline V gene encodes CDR1 LNHDA and CDR2 SQIVND (reference sequence). V lost 1 base and J lost 4, with 8 bases in between. The chain's CDR3 is CASSIGGDYEQYF. CDR3 nucleotides: TGTGCCAGTAGTATAGGGGGCGATTACGAGCAGTACTTC. Using reference TRBV19 and TRBJ2-7 for the parts outside the CDR3, the full variable domain is DGGITQSPKYLFRKEGQNVTLSCEQNLNHDAMYWYRQDPGQGLRLIYYSQIVNDFQKGDIAEGYSVSREKKESFPLTVTSAQKNPTAFYLCASSIGGDYEQYFGPGTRLTVT.

The chain combines TRBV5-6 with TRBJ1-2, with 7 bases matching TRBD1. Looked up from germline, CDR1 is SGHDT and CDR2 is YYEEEE. This CDR3 region has 15 residues. V shed 4 bases, J shed 3 bases, and the junction held 9 bases outside the gene matches. The DNA of the CDR3 is TGTGCCAGCAGCCTACCAGGACAGGCCTACTATGGCTACACCTTC. It specifies CASSLPGQAYYGYTF. Together with reference TRBV5-6 and TRBJ1-2, the CDR3 gives the full variable domain: DAGVTQSPTHLIKTRGQQVTLRCSPKSGHDTVSWYQQALGQGPQFIFQYYEEEERQRGNFPDRFSGHQFPNYSSELNVNALLLGDSALYLCASSLPGQAYYGYTFGSGTRLTVV.

This chain links TRBV5-5 with TRBJ2-7; D is perhaps TRBD2 (5 bases). CDR3 length: 14 amino acids. Germline loops: CDR1 SGHKS, CDR2 YYEKEE (reference sequence). V was trimmed by 2 bases and J by 7 bases, leaving 16 bases between them. The CDR3 reads CASSLSGLLREQYF. The DNA of the CDR3 is TGTGCCAGCAGCTTAAGTGGACTTCTACGGGAGCAGTACTTC.

This clone was seen once. In DNA, the CDR3 is TGTGCCAGCAGCTTACACCCGGGGGGAAGCTCCTACGAGCAGTACTTC. It translates to CASSLHPGGSSYEQYF. V gene TRBV7-2 combines with J gene TRBJ2-7, with 7 nucleotides matching TRBD2. The CDR3 runs 16 residues. V gave up 2 bases and J gave up 0 bases; unmatched junction bases: 7. Germline V lookup: CDR1 SGHTA, CDR2 FQGNSA.

CDR3 DNA sequence: TGTGCCAGCAGCTTAATGACCGCTACAGGGAACGAGCAGTACTTC. As protein: CASSLMTATGNEQYF. The rearrangement uses TRBV13 and TRBJ2-7; maybe TRBD1 (6 bases). CDR1 and CDR2 (germline): PRHDT, FYEKMQ (reference sequence). The CDR3 length is 15 residues. Trimming cost V 2 bases and J 5 bases, with 16 bases left between them.

This clone was detected once. The gene calls are TRBV18 and TRBJ2-2; possibly TRBD1 for D (6 bases). CDR3 size: 14 residues. Germline V gives CDR1 KGHSH, CDR2 LQKENI. Deletions cut 6 bases from V and 1 base from J, with 9 bases between. In DNA form, the CDR3 reads TGTGCCAGCTCGTCGGGACAGAACACCGGGGAGCTGTTTTTT. Its protein product is CASSSGQNTGELFF. The full variable domain, in which reference TRBV18 and TRBJ2-2 provide the parts outside the CDR3, is NAGVMQNPRHLVRRRGQEARLRCSPMKGHSHVYWYRQLPEEGLKFMVYLQKENIIDESGMPKERFSAEFPKEGPSILRIQQVVRGDSAAYFCASSSGQNTGELFFGEGSRLTVL.

The chain has TRBV19 and TRBJ2-7; 7 positions agree with TRBD2. The CDR3 sequence is 15 residues long. V shed 3 bases, J shed 2 bases, and the junction held 7 bases outside the gene matches. Germline values: CDR1 LNHDA, CDR2 SQIVND (reference sequence). The CDR3 here is CASSIVPSGTYEQYF. DNA for the CDR3: TGTGCCAGTAGTATTGTACCTAGCGGAACCTACGAGCAGTACTTC.